This T cell receptor (beta chain) was documented in a study of CD4 and CD8 cells across lung adenocarcinoma regions. TCRdb called the PCR reads again in MiXCR, with one record for every CDR3 protein. There are about 11,000 distinct CDR3 sequences in the sample; 50% to 60% occur only once, and about 87% lies in the top ten. Donors had localized lung adenocarcinoma, a non-small cell lung cancer. The germline V gene encodes CDR1 MNHNS and CDR2 SASEGT. CDR3 length: 14 amino acids. The genes are TRBV6-1 and TRBJ2-1; tentative D call: TRBD2 (5 bases). The DNA end favors TRBJ2-5, so the J call may be wrong. The sample consisted of CD8+ T cells from the margin of a lung tumor. The clonotype comes from a male donor with lung adenocarcinoma. The CD4 and CD8 labels of this study may be unreliable. The DNA of the CDR3 is TGTGCCAGCAGACGGACTGGACGAGTAGAGACCCAGTACTTC. As protein: CASRRTGRVETQYF.